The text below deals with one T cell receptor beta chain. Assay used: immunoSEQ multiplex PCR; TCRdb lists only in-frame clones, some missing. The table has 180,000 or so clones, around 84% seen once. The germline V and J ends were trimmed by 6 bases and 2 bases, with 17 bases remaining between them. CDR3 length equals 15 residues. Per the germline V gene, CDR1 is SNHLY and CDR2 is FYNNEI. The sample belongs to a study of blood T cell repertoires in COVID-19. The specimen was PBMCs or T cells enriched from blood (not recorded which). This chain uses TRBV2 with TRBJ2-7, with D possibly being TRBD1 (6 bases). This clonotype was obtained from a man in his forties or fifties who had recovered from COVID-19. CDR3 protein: CASRGSGRGTYEQYF. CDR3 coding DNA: TGTGCCAGCAGGGGGAGCGGCAGGGGCACCTACGAGCAGTACTTC.